These T cell receptor beta chains were read from a single sample in a study of cytomegalovirus exposure and HLA in healthy donors. Profiling relied on immunoSEQ multiplex PCR, and the TCRdb table lists in-frame clones only, not all of them. The sample holds 120,000 or so clones, about 71% seen once. The specimen was PBMCs. The source of these receptors is a woman in her forties or fifties in good health and CMV-seronegative. CDR3s leave out the opening cysteine and the closing phenylalanine or tryptophan. Each record gives: J gene, V gene, clone size, CDR3 protein. For some rows the clone size is stated as once, few or many, or as a class when expanded; others skip it.

>TRBJ2-7|TRBV19|NA
ASSTDREGEQY
>TRBJ2-7|TRBV5-1|NA
ASSLQGHEQY
>TRBJ2-1|TRBV27|NA
ASSFPPVVAGREEQF
>TRBJ2-2|TRBV5-8|few
ASSSDRPWGTFTGELF
>TRBJ2-1|TRBV7-2|NA
ASSFRAGGDNEQF
>TRBJ1-1|TRBV19|NA
ASSILGQLNTEAF
>TRBJ2-6|TRBV5-1|NA
ASETGSSGANVLT
>TRBJ2-2|TRBV19|NA
ASTMGLAGASGTGELF
>TRBJ2-1|TRBV2|NA
ASTKGTSGARGEQF
>TRBJ1-5|TRBV28|NA
ATTTTGGGQPQH
>TRBJ2-5|TRBV5-1|NA
ASSSGDRGYQETQY
>TRBJ2-3|TRBV27|NA
ASKGPSGTQY
>TRBJ1-1|TRBV19|NA
ASRRQGSTEAF
>TRBJ1-1|TRBV7-2|NA
ASSSTTGVNTEAF
>TRBJ2-2|TRBV7-9|NA
SSSLAPIVYPWELF
>TRBJ2-1|TRBV7-9|NA
SSSLPRSYNEQF
>NA|TRBV6-6|NA
ASYRAKDEQY
>TRBJ2-7|TRBV6-1|NA
ASSYAGPLEQY
>TRBJ2-2|TRBV19|few
ASSIGQINTGELF
>TRBJ1-4|TRBV28|NA
ASSSQASYNEKLF
>TRBJ2-3|TRBV15|NA
ATSRDTGSADTQY
>TRBJ2-3|TRBV30|NA
AWSLTSVNTDTQY
>TRBJ2-7|TRBV7-9|NA
ASSSGRFYEQY